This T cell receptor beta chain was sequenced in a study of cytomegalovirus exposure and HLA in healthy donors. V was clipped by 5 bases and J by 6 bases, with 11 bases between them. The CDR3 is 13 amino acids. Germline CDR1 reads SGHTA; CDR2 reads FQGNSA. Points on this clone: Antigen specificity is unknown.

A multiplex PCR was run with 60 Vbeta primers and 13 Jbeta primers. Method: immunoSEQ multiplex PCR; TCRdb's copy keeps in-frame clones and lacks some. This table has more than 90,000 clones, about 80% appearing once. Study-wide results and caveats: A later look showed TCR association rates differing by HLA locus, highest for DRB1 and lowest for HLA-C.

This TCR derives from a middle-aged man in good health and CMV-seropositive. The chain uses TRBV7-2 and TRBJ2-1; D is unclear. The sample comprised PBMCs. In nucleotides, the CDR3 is TGTGCCAGCAGCCTTGGCCGGGTCAATGAGCAGTTCTTC. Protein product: CASSLGRVNEQFF. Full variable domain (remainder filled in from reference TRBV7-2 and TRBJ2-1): GAGVSQSPSNKVTEKGKDVELRCDPISGHTALYWYRQSLGQGLEFLIYFQGNSAPDKSGLPSDRFSAERTGGSVSTLTIQRTQQEDSAVYLCASSLGRVNEQFFGPGTRLTVL.